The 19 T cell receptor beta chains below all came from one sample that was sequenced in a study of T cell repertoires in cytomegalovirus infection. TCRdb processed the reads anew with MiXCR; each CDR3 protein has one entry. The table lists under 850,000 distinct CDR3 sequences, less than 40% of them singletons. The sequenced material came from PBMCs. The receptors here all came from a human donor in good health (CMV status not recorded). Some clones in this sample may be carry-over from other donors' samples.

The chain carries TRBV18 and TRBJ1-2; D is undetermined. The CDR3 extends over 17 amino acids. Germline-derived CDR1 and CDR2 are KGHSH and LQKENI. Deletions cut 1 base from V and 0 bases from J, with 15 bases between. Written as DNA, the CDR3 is TGTGCCAGCTCACCACTGCCGGTTGGCAGGACTAACTATGGCTACACCTTC. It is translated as CASSPLPVGRTNYGYTF. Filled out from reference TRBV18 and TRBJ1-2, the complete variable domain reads NAGVMQNPRHLVRRRGQEARLRCSPMKGHSHVYWYRQLPEEGLKFMVYLQKENIIDESGMPKERFSAEFPKEGPSILRIQQVVRGDSAAYFCASSPLPVGRTNYGYTFGSGTRLTVV.

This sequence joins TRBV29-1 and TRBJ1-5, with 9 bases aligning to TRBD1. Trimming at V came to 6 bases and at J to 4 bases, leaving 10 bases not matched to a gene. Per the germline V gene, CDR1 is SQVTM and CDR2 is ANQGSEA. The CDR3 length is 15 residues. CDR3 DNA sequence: TGCAGCGTCGCCACCGGACAGGGGAGTAATCAGCCCCAGCATTTT. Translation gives CSVATGQGSNQPQHF.

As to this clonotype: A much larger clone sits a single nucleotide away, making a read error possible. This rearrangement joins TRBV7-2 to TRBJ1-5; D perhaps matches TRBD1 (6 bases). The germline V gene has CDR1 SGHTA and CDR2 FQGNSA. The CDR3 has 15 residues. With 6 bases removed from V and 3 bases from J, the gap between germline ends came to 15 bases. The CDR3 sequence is CASSFQGSINQPQHF. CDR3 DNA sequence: TGTGCCAGCAGTTTCCAGGGGAGTATCAATCAGCCCCAGCATTTT.

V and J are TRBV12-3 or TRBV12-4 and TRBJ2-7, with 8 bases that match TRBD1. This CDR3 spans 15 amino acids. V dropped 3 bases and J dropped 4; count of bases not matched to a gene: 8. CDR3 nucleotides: TGTGCCAGCAGTTTCGGACAGGGAATAGAGTACGAGCAGTACTTC. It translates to CASSFGQGIEYEQYF.

This chain's CDR3 is CSAPYGRMPYEQYF. The DNA for the CDR3 is TGCAGTGCCCCCTACGGGAGGATGCCCTACGAGCAGTACTTC. This chain connects TRBV20-1 to TRBJ2-7; the match to TRBD2 covers 7 bases. V trimming: 6 bases; J trimming: 2 bases; junction bases outside the gene matches: 10. Germline loops: CDR1 DFQATT, CDR2 SNEGSKA (reference sequence). The CDR3 has 14 residues.

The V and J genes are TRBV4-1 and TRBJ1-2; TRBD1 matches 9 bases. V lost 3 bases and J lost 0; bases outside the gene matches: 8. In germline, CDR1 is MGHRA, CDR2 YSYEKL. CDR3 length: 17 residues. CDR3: CASSQWGTGSANYGYTF. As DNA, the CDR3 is TGCGCCAGCAGCCAGTGGGGGACAGGGTCGGCTAACTATGGCTACACCTTC.

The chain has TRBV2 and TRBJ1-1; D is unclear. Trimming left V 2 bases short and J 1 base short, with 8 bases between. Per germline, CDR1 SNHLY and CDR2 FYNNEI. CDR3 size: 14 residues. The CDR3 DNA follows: TGTGCCAGCAGTGAATTCCTCGGGAACACTGAAGCTTTCTTT. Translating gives CASSEFLGNTEAFF.

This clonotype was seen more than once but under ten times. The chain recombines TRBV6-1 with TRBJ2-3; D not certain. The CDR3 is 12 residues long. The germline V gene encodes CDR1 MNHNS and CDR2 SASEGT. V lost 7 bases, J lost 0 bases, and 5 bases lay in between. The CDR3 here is CASTMSTDTQYF. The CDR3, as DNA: TGTGCCAGCACGATGAGCACAGATACGCAGTATTTT.

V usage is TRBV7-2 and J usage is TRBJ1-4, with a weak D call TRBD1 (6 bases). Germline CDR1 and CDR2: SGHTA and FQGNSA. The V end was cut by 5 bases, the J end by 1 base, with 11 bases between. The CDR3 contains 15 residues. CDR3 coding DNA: TGTGCCAGCAGCACCCAAGGGGGAACTAATGAAAAACTGTTTTTT. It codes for CASSTQGGTNEKLFF.

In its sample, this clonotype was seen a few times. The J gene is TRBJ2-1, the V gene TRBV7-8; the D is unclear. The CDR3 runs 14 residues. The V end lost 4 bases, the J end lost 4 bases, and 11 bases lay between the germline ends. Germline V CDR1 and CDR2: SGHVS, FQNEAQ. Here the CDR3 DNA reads TGTGCCAGCAGCTGGACGGTGGAGTACAATGAGCAGTTCTTC. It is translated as CASSWTVEYNEQFF.

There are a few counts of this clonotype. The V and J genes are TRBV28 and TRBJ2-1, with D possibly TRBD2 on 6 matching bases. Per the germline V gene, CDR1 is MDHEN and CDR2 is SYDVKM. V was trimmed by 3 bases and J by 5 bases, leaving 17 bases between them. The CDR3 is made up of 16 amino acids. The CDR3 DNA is TGTGCCAGCAGTTTTGAGGTTGCGTGGGGGGACAATGAGCAGTTCTTC. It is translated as CASSFEVAWGDNEQFF.

CDR3 nucleotide sequence: TGTGCCAGCAGTTTGATGGGGTATTCCTCCTACGAGCAGTACTTC. Translating gives CASSLMGYSSYEQYF. The chain has TRBV28 and TRBJ2-7; D remains unclear. The CDR3 sequence is 15 residues long. The germline V and J ends were trimmed by 3 bases and 0 bases, with 12 bases remaining between them. The germline V gene has CDR1 MDHEN and CDR2 SYDVKM.

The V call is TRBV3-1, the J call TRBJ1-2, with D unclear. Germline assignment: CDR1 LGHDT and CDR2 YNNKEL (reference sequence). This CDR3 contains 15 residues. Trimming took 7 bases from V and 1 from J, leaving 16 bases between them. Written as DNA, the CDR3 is TGTGCCAGCAACCCCGATACTCATCTTAACTATGGCTACACCTTC. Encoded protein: CASNPDTHLNYGYTF.

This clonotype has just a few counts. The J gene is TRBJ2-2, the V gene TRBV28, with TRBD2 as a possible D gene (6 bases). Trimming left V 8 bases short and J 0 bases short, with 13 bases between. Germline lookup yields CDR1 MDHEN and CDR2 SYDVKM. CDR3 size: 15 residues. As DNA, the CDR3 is TGTGCCAGCGGTGGGGGAGGTTCGAACACCGGGGAGCTGTTTTTT. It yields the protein CASGGGGSNTGELFF. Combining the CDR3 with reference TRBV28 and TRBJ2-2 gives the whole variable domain DVKVTQSSRYLVKRTGEKVFLECVQDMDHENMFWYRQDPGLGLRLIYFSYDVKMKEKGDIPEGYSVSREKKERFSLILESASTNQTSMYLCASGGGGSNTGELFFGEGSRLTVL.

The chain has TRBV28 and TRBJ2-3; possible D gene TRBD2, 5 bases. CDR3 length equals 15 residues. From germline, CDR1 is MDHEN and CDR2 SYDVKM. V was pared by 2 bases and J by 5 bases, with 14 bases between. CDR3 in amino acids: CASSLLPGDVDTQYF. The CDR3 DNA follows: TGTGCCAGCAGTTTACTGCCCGGGGATGTAGATACGCAGTATTTT.

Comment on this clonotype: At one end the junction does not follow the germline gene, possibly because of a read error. This CDR3 reads CASREDRTNTEALF. The CDR3 DNA follows: TGTGCCAGCAGAGAAGACAGAACGAACACTGAAGCTTTATTT. The chain recombines TRBV6-1 with TRBJ1-1; the D gene is possibly TRBD1 (5 bases). In germline, CDR1 is MNHNS, CDR2 SASEGT. The CDR3 has 14 amino acids.

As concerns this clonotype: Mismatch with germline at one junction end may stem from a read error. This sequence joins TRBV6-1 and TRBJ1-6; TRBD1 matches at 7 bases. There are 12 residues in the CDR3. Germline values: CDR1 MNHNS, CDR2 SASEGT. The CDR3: CASSKDPGQQDF. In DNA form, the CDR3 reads TGTGCCAGCAGTAAAGACCCGGGACAGCAAGACTTT.

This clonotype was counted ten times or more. This CDR3 is CASSSSPKGEETQYF. The DNA for the CDR3 is TGTGCCAGCAGCTCTAGCCCCAAAGGGGAAGAGACCCAGTACTTC. This sequence joins TRBV7-9 and TRBJ2-5; D is possibly TRBD1 or TRBD2 (5 bases each). Trimming left V 4 bases short and J 3 bases short, with 15 bases between. The germline V gene encodes CDR1 SEHNR and CDR2 FQNEAQ (reference sequence). The CDR3 covers 15 residues.

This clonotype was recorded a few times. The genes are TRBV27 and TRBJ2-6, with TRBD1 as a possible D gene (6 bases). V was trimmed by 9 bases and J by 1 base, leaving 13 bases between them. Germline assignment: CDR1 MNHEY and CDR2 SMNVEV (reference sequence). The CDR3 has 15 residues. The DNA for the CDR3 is TGTGCCAGTCGGTCCACAGGGTCTGGGGCCAACGTCCTGACTTTC. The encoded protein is CASRSTGSGANVLTF.